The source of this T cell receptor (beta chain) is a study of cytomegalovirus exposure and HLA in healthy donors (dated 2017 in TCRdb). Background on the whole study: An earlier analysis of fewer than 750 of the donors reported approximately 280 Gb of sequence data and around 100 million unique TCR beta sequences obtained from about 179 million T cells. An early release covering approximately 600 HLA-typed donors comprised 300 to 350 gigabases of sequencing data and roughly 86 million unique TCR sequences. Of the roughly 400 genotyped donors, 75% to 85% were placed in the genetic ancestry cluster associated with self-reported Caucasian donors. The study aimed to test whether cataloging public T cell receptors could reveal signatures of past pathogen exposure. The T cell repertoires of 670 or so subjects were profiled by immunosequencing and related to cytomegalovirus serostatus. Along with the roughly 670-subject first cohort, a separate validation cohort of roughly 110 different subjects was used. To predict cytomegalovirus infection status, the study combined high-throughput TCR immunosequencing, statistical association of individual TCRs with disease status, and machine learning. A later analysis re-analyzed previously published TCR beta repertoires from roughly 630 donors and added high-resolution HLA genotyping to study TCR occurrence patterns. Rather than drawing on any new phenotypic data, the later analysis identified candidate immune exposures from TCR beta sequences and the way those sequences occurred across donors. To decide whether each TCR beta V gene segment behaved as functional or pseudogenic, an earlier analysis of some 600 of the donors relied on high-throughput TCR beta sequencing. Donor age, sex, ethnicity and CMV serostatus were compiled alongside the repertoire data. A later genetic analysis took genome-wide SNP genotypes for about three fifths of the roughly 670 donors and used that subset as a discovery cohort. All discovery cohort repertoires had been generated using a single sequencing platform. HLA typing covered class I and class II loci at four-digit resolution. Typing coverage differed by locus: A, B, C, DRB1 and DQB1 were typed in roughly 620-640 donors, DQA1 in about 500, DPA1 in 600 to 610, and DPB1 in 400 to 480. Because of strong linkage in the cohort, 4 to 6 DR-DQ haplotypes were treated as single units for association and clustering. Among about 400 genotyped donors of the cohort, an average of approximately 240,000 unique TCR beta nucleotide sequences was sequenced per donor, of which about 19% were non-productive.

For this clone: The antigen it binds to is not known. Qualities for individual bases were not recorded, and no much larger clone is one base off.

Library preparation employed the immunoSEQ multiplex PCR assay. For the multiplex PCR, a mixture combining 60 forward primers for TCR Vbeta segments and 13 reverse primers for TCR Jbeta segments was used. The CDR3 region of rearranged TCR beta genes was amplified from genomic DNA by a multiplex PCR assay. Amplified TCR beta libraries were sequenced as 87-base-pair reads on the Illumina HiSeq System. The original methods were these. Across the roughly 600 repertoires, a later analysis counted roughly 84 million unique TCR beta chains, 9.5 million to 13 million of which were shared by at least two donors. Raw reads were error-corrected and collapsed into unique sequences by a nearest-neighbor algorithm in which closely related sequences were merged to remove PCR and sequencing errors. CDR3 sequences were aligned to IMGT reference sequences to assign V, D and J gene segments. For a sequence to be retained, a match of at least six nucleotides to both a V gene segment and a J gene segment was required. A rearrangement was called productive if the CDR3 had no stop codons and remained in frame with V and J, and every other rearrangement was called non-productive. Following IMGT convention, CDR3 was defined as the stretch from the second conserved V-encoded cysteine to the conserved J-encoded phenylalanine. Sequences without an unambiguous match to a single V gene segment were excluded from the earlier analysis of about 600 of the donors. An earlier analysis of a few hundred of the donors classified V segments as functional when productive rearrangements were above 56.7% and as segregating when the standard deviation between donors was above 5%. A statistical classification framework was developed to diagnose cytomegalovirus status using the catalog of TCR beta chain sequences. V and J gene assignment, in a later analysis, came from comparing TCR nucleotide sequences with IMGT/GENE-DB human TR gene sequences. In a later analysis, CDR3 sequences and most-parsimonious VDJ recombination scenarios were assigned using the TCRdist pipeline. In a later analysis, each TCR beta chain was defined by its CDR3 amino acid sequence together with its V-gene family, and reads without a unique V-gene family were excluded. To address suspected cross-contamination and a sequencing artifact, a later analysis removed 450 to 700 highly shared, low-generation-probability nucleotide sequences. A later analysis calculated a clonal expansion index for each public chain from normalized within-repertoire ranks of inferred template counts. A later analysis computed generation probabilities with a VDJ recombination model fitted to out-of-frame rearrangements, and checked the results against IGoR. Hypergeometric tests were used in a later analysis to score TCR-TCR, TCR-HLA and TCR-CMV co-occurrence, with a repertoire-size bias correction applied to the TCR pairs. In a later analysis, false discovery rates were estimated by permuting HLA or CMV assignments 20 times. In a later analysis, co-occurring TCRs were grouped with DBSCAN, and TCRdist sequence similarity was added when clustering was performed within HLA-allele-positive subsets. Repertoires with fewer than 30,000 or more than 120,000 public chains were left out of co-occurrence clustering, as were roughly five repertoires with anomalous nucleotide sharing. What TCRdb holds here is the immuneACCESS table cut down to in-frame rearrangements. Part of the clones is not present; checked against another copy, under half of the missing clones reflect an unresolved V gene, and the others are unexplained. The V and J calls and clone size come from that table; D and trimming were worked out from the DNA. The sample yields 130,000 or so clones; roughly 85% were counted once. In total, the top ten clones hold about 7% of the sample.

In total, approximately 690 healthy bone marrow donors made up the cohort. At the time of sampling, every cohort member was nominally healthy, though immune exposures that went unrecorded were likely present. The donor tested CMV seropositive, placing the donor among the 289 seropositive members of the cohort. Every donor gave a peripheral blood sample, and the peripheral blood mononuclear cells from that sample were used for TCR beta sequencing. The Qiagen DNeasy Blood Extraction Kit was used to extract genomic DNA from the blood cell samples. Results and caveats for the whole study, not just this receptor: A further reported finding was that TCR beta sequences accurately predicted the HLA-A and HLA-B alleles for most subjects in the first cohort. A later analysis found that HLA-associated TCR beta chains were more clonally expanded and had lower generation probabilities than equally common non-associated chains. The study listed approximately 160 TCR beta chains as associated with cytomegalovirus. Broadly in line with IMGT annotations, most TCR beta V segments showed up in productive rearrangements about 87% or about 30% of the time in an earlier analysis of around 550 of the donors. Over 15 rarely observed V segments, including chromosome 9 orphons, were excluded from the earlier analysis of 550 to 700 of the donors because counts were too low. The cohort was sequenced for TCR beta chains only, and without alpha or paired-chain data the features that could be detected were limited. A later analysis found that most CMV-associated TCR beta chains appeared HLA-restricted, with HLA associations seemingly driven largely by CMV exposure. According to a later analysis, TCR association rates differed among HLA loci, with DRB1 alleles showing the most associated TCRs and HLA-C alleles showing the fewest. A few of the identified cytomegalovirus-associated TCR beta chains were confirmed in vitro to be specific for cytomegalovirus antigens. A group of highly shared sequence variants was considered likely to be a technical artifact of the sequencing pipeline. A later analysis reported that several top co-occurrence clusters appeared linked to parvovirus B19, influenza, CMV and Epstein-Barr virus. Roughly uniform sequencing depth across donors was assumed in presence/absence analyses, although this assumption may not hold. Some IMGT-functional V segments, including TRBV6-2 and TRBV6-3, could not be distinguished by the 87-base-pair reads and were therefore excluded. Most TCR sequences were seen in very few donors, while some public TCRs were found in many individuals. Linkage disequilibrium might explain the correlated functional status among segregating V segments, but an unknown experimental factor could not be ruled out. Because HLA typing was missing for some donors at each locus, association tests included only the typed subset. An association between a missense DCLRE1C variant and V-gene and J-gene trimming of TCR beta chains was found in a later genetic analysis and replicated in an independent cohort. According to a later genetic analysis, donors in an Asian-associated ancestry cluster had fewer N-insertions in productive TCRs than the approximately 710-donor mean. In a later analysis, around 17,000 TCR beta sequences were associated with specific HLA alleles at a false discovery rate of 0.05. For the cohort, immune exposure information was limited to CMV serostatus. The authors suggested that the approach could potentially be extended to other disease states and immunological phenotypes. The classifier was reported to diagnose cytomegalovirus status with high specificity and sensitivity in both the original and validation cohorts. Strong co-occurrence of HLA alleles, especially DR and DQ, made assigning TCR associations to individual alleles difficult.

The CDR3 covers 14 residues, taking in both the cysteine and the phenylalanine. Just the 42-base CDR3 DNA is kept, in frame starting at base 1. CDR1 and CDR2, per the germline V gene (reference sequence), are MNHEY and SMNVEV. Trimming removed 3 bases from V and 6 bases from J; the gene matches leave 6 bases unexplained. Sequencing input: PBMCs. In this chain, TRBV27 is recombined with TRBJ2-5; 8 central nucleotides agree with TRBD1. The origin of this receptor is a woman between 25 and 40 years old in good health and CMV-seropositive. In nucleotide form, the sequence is TGTGCCAGCAGTTTTGCAGGGGGCGGGAAGACCCAGTACTTC. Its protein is CASSFAGGGKTQYF.